Ten or more counts support the clone carrying this T cell receptor beta chain. Its antigen is currently unknown. CDR3 size: 15 residues. V gave up 0 bases and J gave up 2 bases, with 11 bases separating them. Germline assignment: CDR1 SGHRS and CDR2 YFSETQ. TCRdb re-derived calls from the 5' RACE reads in MiXCR, one entry per CDR3 protein. Here the sample spans 450,000 to 650,000 distinct CDR3 sequences, about 13% being singletons. This sample stems from a study of T cells after yellow fever vaccination. The study's findings and limits: Abundant clonotypes from the bulk population could get into FACS-sorted repertoires as contaminants. Once the booster was given, most primary-vaccination clones reappeared, at 95% to 97% for CD4 and approximately 88% for CD8.

The clonotype was recovered from a man aged 25-45 years who received the YFV17D yellow fever vaccine. The chain recombines TRBV5-1 with TRBJ2-5; maybe TRBD2 (5 bases). The source material was PBMCs, sampled on the day of the yellow fever booster vaccination. CDR3 in amino acids: CASSLDPGGQETQYF. The CDR3 nucleotides are TGCGCCAGCAGCTTGGATCCCGGAGGTCAAGAGACCCAGTACTTC.